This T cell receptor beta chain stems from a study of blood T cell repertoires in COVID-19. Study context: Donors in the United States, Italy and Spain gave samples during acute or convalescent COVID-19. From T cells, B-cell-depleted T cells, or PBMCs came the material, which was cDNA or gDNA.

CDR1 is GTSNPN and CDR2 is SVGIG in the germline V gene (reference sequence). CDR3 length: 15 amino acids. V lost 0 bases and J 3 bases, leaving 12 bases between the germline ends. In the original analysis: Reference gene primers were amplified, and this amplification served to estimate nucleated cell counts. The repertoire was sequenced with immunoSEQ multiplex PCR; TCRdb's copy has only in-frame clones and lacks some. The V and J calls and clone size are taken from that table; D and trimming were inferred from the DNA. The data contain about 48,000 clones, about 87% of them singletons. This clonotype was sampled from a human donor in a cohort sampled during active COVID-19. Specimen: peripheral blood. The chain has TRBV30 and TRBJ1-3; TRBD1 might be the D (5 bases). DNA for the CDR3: TGTGCCTGGAGTGTTTGGGCGGGGGGTGGAAACACCATATATTTT. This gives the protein CAWSVWAGGGNTIYF.